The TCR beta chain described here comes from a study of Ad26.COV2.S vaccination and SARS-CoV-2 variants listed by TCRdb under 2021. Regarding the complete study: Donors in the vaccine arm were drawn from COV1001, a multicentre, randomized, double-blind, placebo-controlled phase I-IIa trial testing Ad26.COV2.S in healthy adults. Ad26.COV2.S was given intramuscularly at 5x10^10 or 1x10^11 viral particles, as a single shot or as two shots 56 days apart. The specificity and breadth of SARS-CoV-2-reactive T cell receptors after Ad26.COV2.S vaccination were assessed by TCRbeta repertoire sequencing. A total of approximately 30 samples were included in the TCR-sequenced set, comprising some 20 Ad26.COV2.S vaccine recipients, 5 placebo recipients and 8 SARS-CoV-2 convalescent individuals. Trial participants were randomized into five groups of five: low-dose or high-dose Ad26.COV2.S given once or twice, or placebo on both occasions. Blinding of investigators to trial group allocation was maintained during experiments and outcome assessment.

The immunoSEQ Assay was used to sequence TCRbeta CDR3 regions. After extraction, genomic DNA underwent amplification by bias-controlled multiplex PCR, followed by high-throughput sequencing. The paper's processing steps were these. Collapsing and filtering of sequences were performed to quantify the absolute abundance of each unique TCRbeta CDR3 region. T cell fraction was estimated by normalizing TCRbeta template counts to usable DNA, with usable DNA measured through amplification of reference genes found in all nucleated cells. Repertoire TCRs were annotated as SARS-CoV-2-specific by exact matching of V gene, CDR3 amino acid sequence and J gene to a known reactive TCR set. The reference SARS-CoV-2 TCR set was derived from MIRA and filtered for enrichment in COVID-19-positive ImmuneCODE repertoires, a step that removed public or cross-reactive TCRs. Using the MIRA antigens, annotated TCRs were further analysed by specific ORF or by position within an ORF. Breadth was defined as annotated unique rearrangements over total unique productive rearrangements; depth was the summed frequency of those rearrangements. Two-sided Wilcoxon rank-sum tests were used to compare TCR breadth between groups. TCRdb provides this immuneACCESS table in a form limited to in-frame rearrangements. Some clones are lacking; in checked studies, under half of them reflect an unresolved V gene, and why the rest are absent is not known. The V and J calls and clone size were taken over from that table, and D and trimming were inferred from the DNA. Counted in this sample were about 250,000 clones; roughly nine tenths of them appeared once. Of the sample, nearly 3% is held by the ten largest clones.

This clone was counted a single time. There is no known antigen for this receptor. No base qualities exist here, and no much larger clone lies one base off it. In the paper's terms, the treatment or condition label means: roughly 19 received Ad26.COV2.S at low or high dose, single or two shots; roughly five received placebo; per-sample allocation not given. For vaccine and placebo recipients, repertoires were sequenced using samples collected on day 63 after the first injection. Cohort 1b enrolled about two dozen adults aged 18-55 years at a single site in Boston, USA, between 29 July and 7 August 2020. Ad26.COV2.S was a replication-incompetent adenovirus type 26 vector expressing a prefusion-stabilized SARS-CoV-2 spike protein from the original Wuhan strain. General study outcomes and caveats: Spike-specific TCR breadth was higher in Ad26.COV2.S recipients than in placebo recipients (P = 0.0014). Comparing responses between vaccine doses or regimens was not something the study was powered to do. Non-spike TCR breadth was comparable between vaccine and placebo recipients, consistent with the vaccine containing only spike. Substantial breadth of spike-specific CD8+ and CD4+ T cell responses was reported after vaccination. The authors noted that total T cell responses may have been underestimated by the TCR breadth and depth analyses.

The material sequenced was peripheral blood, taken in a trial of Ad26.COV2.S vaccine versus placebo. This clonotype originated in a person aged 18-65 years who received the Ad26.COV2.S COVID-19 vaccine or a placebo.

CDR3 region: CASSRGQGGEAFF. The nucleotide sequence reads as follows: TGCGCCAGCAGCCGGGGACAGGGAGGGGAAGCTTTCTTT. The rearrangement combines TRBV5-1 with TRBJ1-1, with 9 bases in between that match TRBD1. V is pruned by 4 bases and J by 8 bases, leaving 6 bases of the junction without a gene match. The CDR3 sequence holds 13 residues, the cysteine and phenylalanine included. The entry retains the CDR3 DNA only, 39 bases that are in frame from base 1. In the germline V gene, CDR1 corresponds to SGHRS and CDR2 to YFSETQ.